This passage covers 14 T cell receptor beta chains from one sample sequenced in a study of T cell responses to AZD1222 COVID-19 vaccine. Some clones are missing from TCRdb's copy, which holds only in-frame ones; the method was immunoSEQ multiplex PCR. This sample has approximately 110,000 clones; roughly 89% occur once, and the top ten carry 44%. The sample in question was peripheral blood, obtained 28 days after the second AZD1222 dose. The source is an adult who received the AZD1222 COVID-19 vaccine.

The rearrangement uses TRBV5-1 and TRBJ2-5; D not certain. Germline values: CDR1 SGHRS, CDR2 YFSETQ. V was cut by 0 bases and J by 1 base, with 1 base left in between. The CDR3 loop spans 12 amino acids. This CDR3 is CASSLVQETQYF. The CDR3 DNA reads as TGCGCCAGCAGCTTGGTCCAAGAGACCCAGTACTTC.

The chain links TRBV15 to TRBJ1-1; D call uncertain. The V gene's germline CDR1 is LNHNV and CDR2 YYDKDF (reference sequence). This CDR3 is 14 amino acids long. V lost 1 base and J lost 8, with 14 bases in between. CDR3 nucleotide sequence: TGTGCCACCAGCAGAGTGAGATCAAAGCCGGAAGCTTTCTTT. Protein product: CATSRVRSKPEAFF.

As for this clone: The same CDR3 also results from other DNA sequences found in this sample. The chain recombines TRBV7-8 with TRBJ2-3; no clear D gene. The length of the CDR3 is 11 residues. CDR1 is SGHVS and CDR2 is FQNEAQ in the germline V gene. Trimming removed 2 bases from V and 6 bases from J, with 3 bases in between. CDR3 sequence: CASSLTDTQYF. DNA for the CDR3: TGTGCCAGCAGCTTAACGGATACGCAGTATTTT.

The rearrangement joins TRBV2 to TRBJ1-4; D unresolved. V lost 7 bases and J 5 bases, leaving 14 bases between the germline ends. CDR1 and CDR2 (germline): SNHLY, FYNNEI. This CDR3 has 14 amino acids. CDR3 nucleotide sequence: TGTGCCAGCACCCTACCGACTGAGAATGAAAAACTGTTTTTT. Protein sequence: CASTLPTENEKLFF.

The genes are TRBV11-1 and TRBJ2-7, with TRBD2 matching over 8 bases. The CDR3 consists of 14 residues. After removal of 4 bases from V and 9 bases from J, the junction contained 11 bases not matched to a gene. Per germline, CDR1 SGHAT and CDR2 FQDESV (reference sequence). The CDR3 is CASSSWRSSGPQYF. The CDR3 nucleotides are TGTGCCAGCAGCTCCTGGAGATCTAGCGGGCCGCAGTACTTC.

The chain carries TRBV18 and TRBJ1-2, with a weak D call TRBD1 (5 bases). The V end was cut by 3 bases, the J end by 5 bases, with 25 bases between. Germline V gene sequence: CDR1 KGHSH, CDR2 LQKENI. The CDR3 runs to 18 residues. The CDR3 bases are TGTGCCAGCTCACCCAACATCTTACGACAGCTAAGTGATTATGGCTACACCTTC. Protein product: CASSPNILRQLSDYGYTF.

This chain uses TRBV7-9 with TRBJ1-1, with no clear D. The V end lost 1 base, the J end lost 1 base, and 7 bases lay between the germline ends. Germline CDR1 is SEHNR and CDR2 is FQNEAQ (reference sequence). The length of the CDR3 is 14 residues. The chain's CDR3 is CASSLGYENTEAFF. The CDR3 DNA reads TGTGCCAGCAGCTTAGGTTACGAGAACACTGAAGCTTTCTTT.

J is TRBJ2-5 and V is TRBV24-1, with a possible D match to TRBD2 (6 bases). CDR3 length equals 13 residues. In germline, CDR1 is KGHDR, CDR2 SFDVKD. V dropped 9 bases and J dropped 5 bases, with 15 bases sitting between them. The CDR3, as DNA: TGTGCCACCGGGGGGTCGGGAATGGAGACCCAGTACTTC. Translation: CATGGSGMETQYF.

V gene TRBV4-3 combines with J gene TRBJ2-2; D possibly corresponds to TRBD2 (7 bases). Germline loops: CDR1 LGHNA, CDR2 YSLEER. The CDR3 sequence is 15 residues long. Trimming cost V 4 bases and J 2 bases, with 11 bases left between them. The DNA of the CDR3 is TGCGCCAGCAGCCCCGGGGGGCCTAACACCGGGGAGCTGTTTTTT. Translating gives CASSPGGPNTGELFF.

The J gene is TRBJ2-1, the V gene TRBV12-5; D is unresolved. Germline V gene sequence: CDR1 LGHNT, CDR2 FRNRAP. This CDR3 comprises 12 residues. Between the trimmed V and J ends, which lost 3 bases and 6 bases, there was a span of 6 bases. CDR3 region: CASGFKLNEQFF. The CDR3, as DNA: TGTGCTAGTGGTTTTAAACTCAATGAGCAGTTCTTC. Supplemented by reference TRBV12-5 and TRBJ2-1, the full variable domain reads DARVTQTPRHKVTEMGQEVTMRCQPILGHNTVFWYRQTMMQGLELLAYFRNRAPLDDSGMPKDRFSAEMPDATLATLKIQPSEPRDSAVYFCASGFKLNEQFFGPGTRLTVL.

This clone came up once. This chain uses TRBV5-5 with TRBJ2-1; 7 nucleotides line up with TRBD2. V lost 3 bases, J lost 9 bases, and 9 bases stayed unmatched. The CDR3 covers 14 residues. CDR1 is SGHKS, CDR2 YYEKEE, per germline (reference sequence). CDR3 residues: CASSYTGGFPEQFF. The DNA of the CDR3 is TGTGCCAGCAGCTATACGGGAGGCTTTCCTGAGCAGTTCTTC.

The chain uses TRBV12-3 or TRBV12-4 and TRBJ2-3; D possibly corresponds to TRBD1 (5 bases). V shed 6 bases and J shed 1 base, with 8 bases lying between them. The CDR3 sequence is 13 residues long. CDR3 in amino acids: CASRGRGTDTQYF. CDR3 DNA: TGTGCCAGCAGGGGGCGCGGCACAGATACGCAGTATTTT.

The genes are TRBV7-9 and TRBJ2-2, with 9 bases fitting TRBD1. The CDR3 totals 14 residues. Germline values: CDR1 SEHNR, CDR2 FQNEAQ (reference sequence). Trimming cost V 6 bases and J 7 bases; bases outside gene matches: 6. Here the CDR3 DNA reads TGTGCCAGCAGACTACAGGGGGCTGGCGGGGAGCTGTTTTTT. Protein: CASRLQGAGGELFF.

The rearrangement joins TRBV30 to TRBJ2-5; no firm D call. This CDR3 spans 12 amino acids. Germline-derived CDR1 and CDR2 are GTSNPN and SVGIG (reference sequence). Trimming stripped 0 bases from V and 4 bases from J, with 6 bases between. CDR3 coding DNA: TGTGCCTGGAGTGTTTCCGGAGAGACCCAGTACTTC. This codes for CAWSVSGETQYF.